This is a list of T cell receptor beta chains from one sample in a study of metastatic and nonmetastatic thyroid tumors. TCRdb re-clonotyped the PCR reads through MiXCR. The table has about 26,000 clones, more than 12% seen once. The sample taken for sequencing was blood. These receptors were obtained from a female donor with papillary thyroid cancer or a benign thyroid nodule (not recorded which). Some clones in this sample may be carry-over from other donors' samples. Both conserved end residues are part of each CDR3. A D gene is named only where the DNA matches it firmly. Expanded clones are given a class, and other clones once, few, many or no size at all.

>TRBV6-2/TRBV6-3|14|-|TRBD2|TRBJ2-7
CASSYGTRYYEQYF
TGTGCCAGCAGTTACGGGACTAGATACTACGAGCAGTACTTC
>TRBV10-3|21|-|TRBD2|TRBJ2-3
CAISVPTGTSGRADLTDTQYF
TGTGCCATCTCCGTCCCTACCGGGACTAGCGGGAGGGCGGACCTCACAGATACGCAGTATTTT
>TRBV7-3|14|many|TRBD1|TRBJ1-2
CASSLTGTDYGYTF
TGTGCCAGCAGCTTAACTGGGACAGACTATGGCTACACCTTC
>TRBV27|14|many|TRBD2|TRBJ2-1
CASIGRALNNEQFF
TGTGCCAGCATCGGGAGGGCCTTGAACAATGAGCAGTTCTTC
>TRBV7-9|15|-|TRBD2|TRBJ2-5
CASSLGLAGQETQYF
TGTGCCAGCAGCTTAGGGCTAGCGGGCCAAGAGACCCAGTACTTC
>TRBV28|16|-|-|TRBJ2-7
CASSPEEVGGWLEQCF
TGTGCCAGTAGTCCCGAGGAGGTTGGCGGATGGCTGGAGCAGTGCTTC
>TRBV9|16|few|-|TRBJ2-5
CASSVGSWGPRETQYF
TGTGCCAGCAGCGTAGGATCATGGGGGCCCCGGGAGACCCAGTACTTC
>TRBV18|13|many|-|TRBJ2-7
CASSPARDYEQYF
TGTGCCAGCTCACCAGCCAGGGACTACGAGCAGTACTTC
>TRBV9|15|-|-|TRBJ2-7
CASIPSTSGAYEQYF
TGTGCCAGCATCCCTAGTACTAGTGGTGCCTACGAGCAGTACTTC
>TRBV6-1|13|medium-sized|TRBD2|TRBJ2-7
CASSATSQYEQYF
TGTGCCAGCAGTGCGACTAGCCAGTACGAGCAGTACTTC
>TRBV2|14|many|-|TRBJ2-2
CASSPRPYTGELFF
TGTGCCAGCAGTCCGCGACCCTACACCGGGGAGCTGTTTTTT
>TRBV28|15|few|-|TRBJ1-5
CASSLGGAGNQPKNF
TGTGCCAGCAGTTTGGGGGGGGCCGGCAATCAGCCCAAGAATTTT
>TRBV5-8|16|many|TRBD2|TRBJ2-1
CASSSWGGSSYNEQFF
TGTGCCAGCAGCTCATGGGGGGGAAGCTCCTACAATGAGCAGTTCTTC
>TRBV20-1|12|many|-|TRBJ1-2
CSAGGADYGYTF
TGCAGTGCGGGGGGGGCGGACTATGGCTACACCTTC
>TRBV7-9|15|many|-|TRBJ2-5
CASSLVGAGDGTQYF
TGTGCCAGCAGCTTAGTAGGGGCAGGCGACGGGACCCAGTACTTC
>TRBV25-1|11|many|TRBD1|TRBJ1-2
CASQGARGYTF
TGTGCCAGCCAGGGGGCGCGTGGCTACACCTTC
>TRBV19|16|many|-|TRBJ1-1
CASSTPLRSLDTEAFF
TGTGCCAGTAGTACCCCTCTGCGGTCTCTGGATACTGAAGCTTTCTTT
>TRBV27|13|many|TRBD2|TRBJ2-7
CASSTRGGYEQYF
TGTGCCAGCAGTACCCGGGGGGGCTACGAGCAGTACTTC
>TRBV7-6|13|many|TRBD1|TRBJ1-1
CASSPREGARAFF
TGTGCCAGCAGCCCTAGGGAGGGGGCGCGTGCTTTCTTT
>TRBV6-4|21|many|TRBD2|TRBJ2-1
CASTPLGGASGRAGSYNEQFF
TGTGCCAGCACCCCCTTGGGAGGGGCTAGCGGGAGGGCCGGATCCTACAATGAGCAGTTCTTC
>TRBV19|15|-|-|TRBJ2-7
CASSPRPWGSCEQYF
TGTGCCAGTAGTCCACGTCCCTGGGGCTCCTGCGAGCAGTACTTC
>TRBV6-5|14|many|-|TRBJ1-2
CASSYTGSNYGYTF
TGTGCCAGCAGTTATACGGGGAGTAACTATGGCTACACCTTC
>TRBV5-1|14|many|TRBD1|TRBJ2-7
CASSAGTAVVEQYF
TGCGCCAGCAGCGCCGGGACAGCAGTTGTAGAGCAGTACTTC
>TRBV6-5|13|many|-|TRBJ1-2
CASSYSITYGYTF
TGTGCCAGCAGTTACTCGATAACCTATGGCTACACCTTC
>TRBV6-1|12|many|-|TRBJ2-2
CASSPVSGELFF
TGTGCCAGCAGTCCAGTATCCGGGGAGCTGTTTTTT
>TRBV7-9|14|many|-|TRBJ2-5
CASSRTPGKETQYF
TGTGCCAGCAGCCGTACACCGGGGAAAGAGACCCAGTACTTC
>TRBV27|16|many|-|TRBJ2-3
CASSLYRDGGTDTQYF
TGTGCCAGCAGCCTTTACCGGGACGGTGGCACAGATACGCAGTATTTT
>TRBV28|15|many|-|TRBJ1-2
CASSLLSSPLDGYTF
TGTGCCAGCAGTTTATTAAGTTCTCCTCTAGATGGCTACACCTTC
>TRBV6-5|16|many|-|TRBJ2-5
CASSYSKEGDWETQYF
TGTGCCAGCAGTTACTCGAAAGAGGGAGATTGGGAGACCCAGTACTTC
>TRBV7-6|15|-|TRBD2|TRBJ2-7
CASSFGTSGGDEQYF
TGTGCCAGCAGCTTCGGGACTAGCGGGGGGGACGAGCAGTACTTC
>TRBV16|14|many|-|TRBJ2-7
CASSPQPRTDEQYF
TGTGCCAGCAGCCCGCAACCGCGGACAGACGAGCAGTACTTC
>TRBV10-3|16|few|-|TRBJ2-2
CAISESLTLSAGELFF
TGTGCCATCAGTGAGTCTCTAACCCTTAGCGCCGGGGAGCTGTTTTTT
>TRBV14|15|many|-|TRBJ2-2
CASSQGVFRTGELFF
TGTGCCAGCAGCCAAGGGGTATTTCGTACCGGGGAGCTGTTTTTT
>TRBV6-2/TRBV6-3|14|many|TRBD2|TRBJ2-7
CASSYGTSSYEQYF
TGTGCCAGCAGTTACGGGACTAGTTCCTACGAGCAGTACTTC
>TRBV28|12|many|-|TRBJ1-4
CASSDGRQYSFF
TGTGCCAGCAGTGATGGGCGACAGTATTCGTTTTTT
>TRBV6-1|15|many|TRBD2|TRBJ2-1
CASRALAGRYNEQFF
TGTGCCAGCAGGGCATTAGCGGGACGGTACAATGAGCAGTTCTTC
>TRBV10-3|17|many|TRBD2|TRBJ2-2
CAISEDRLAGRTGELFF
TGTGCCATCAGTGAGGATCGGCTAGCGGGAAGGACCGGGGAGCTGTTTTTT
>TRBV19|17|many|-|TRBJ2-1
CASSTPRAGSSYNEQFF
TGTGCCAGTAGTACGCCAAGAGCGGGCAGCTCCTACAATGAACAGTTCTTC
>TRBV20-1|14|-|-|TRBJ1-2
CSADQGSGGYGYTF
TGCAGTGCTGACCAGGGGAGTGGCGGCTATGGCTACACCTTC
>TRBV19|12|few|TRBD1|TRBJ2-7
CASTGQAREQYF
TGTGCCAGTACGGGACAGGCGCGCGAGCAGTACTTC
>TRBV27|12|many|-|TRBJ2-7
CAAGTISYEQYF
TGTGCTGCGGGGACAATCTCCTACGAGCAGTACTTC
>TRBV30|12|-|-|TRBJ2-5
CAWSSGRETQYF
TGTGCCTGGAGTTCTGGACGGGAGACCCAGTACTTC
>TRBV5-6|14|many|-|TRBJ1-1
CASSHEGVYTEAFF
TGTGCCAGCAGCCACGAAGGGGTTTACACTGAAGCTTTCTTT
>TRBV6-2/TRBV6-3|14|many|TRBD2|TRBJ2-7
CASTASGVSYEQYF
TGTGCCAGCACGGCTAGCGGGGTCTCCTACGAGCAGTACTTC
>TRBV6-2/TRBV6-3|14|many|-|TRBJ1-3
CASSYGGSGNTIYF
TGTGCCAGCAGTTACGGCGGCTCTGGAAACACCATATATTTT
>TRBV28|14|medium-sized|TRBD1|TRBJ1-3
CASYRGSSGNTIYF
TGTGCCAGTTACAGGGGAAGCTCTGGAAACACCATATATTTT
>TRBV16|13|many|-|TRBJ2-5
CASSPSEGETQYF
TGTGCCAGCAGCCCCTCTGAAGGAGAGACCCAGTACTTC
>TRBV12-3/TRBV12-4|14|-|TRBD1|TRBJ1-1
CASSFAGGGNEDFF
TGTGCCAGCAGTTTTGCAGGGGGCGGCAATGAAGATTTCTTT
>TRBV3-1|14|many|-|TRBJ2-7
CASSQGKSSYEQYF
TGTGCCAGCAGCCAAGGGAAGAGCTCCTACGAGCAGTACTTC
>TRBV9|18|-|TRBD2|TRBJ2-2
CASSVLSGTSGSIGELFF
TGTGCCAGCAGCGTACTCTCCGGGACTAGCGGGAGTATCGGGGAGCTGTTTTTT
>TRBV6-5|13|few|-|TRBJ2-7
CASSYSIDREQYF
TGTGCCAGCAGCTACTCAATAGACCGCGAGCAGTACTTC
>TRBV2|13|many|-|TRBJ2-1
CASSAGPGTEQFF
TGTGCCAGCAGTGCCGGCCCTGGGACTGAGCAGTTCTTC
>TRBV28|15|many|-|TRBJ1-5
CASSHRVRPGQPQHF
TGTGCCAGCAGTCATCGCGTCCGACCGGGTCAGCCCCAGCATTTT
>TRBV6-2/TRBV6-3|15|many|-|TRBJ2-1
CASTGYTDSYNEQFF
TGTGCCAGCACCGGGTACACGGACTCCTACAATGAACAGTTCTTC
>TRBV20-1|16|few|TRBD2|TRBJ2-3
CSAPLLTSGRGDTQYF
TGCAGTGCTCCGCTGCTGACTAGCGGGAGAGGAGATACGCAGTATTTT